The clone carrying this TCR beta chain was counted ten times or more. The antigen is not known. RNA transcripts yielded amplified TCR beta CDR3 regions. An initial round of RT-PCR targeting the TCR CDR3 relied on the HTBI primer set. Using its own MiXCR run on the multiplex PCR reads, TCRdb lists one record per CDR3 protein. The table shows around 520,000 distinct CDR3 sequences, with about 24% occurring only once. The data are from a study of T cells in Graves' hyperthyroidism and ophthalmopathy. Study summary: It was at initial diagnosis, before any treatment, that peripheral blood was collected. The study, taken as a whole, reports: Ophthalmopathy, which appeared later, was predicted by the model a median roughly 6.6 months before onset. Blood also showed most of the thyroid clonotypes that were expanded above 0.001.

J was trimmed by 5 bases and V by 5 bases; bases with no gene match: 7. This CDR3 is 14 amino acids long. The germline V gene has CDR1 MNHEY and CDR2 SMNVEV (reference sequence). Patients showing uncontrolled infection, other autoimmune disease, pregnancy or lactation were ineligible. The chain links TRBV27 to TRBJ2-7; 9 bases map to TRBD1. The sequencing input was blood. The TCR sequence derives from a woman aged 25 to 39 with Graves' ophthalmopathy. The CDR3 loop is CASSPGTGINEQYF. DNA for the CDR3: TGTGCCAGCAGTCCGGGGACAGGGATTAACGAGCAGTACTTC.